This T cell receptor beta chain was sequenced for a study of blood T cell repertoires in COVID-19. Looking at the study overall: Spain, Italy and the United States supplied samples that represented acute and convalescent COVID-19.

This clone turned up a few times. The V end was cut by 8 bases, the J end by 4 bases, with 14 bases between. Germline V gives CDR1 LNHDA, CDR2 SQIVND (reference sequence). CDR3 size: 13 residues. Authors' data handling: Amplification of reference gene primers provided the estimated nucleated cell counts. Assay used: immunoSEQ multiplex PCR; TCRdb lists only in-frame clones, some missing. For V, J and clone size, that table is used; D and trimming come from the DNA. The sample consists of about 150,000 clones, 75% to 95% of them appearing once. Sequenced input: peripheral blood. This TCR was sampled from a man aged 45-65 years with acute or convalescent COVID-19. The J gene is TRBJ1-1, the V gene TRBV19; possibly TRBD1 for D (6 bases). The CDR3 reads CASLQGFGTEAFF. CDR3 in DNA: TGTGCCAGTTTACAGGGATTCGGCACTGAAGCTTTCTTT.